This T cell receptor beta chain was sequenced during a study of early T cells in non-severe SARS-CoV-2 infection. For the study at large: Sequencing targeted bulk RNA from unsorted whole blood, leaving chains unpaired. Study conclusions and caveats: Reliance on VDJdb matching favored anti-spike CD8 responses; private and CD4 specificities were missed.

Unique molecular identifiers were added to individual cDNA molecules. TCRdb reprocessed the 5' RACE reads via MiXCR and lists one record per CDR3 protein. The repertoire holds around 58,000 distinct CDR3 sequences, roughly 7.6% seen once, with roughly a tenth in the top ten. In this sample, this clonotype turned up a few times. Its specificity is unknown. The TCR comes from an adult who was a healthcare worker with PCR-confirmed SARS-CoV-2 infection or an uninfected control (not recorded which). Sample: whole blood, taken at baseline.

Here the CDR3 reads CAISEISSQETQYF. The CDR3, as DNA: TGTGCCATCAGTGAGATTAGCAGCCAAGAGACCCAGTACTTC. V is TRBV10-3 and J is TRBJ2-5; D is unclear. The germline gives CDR1 ENHRY, CDR2 SYGVKD. The V and J ends lost 2 bases and 1 base respectively, with 8 bases between them. This CDR3 is built from 14 residues.